These 17 T cell receptor beta chains came from one sample sequenced in a study of human T cells and chemical hapten exposure. As for time point: patch test 1, 2 weeks after DPC sensitization. This sample's treatment: therapeutic diphenylcyclopropenone sensitization with weekly scalp DPC. TCRdb recomputed calls from the RACE reads with MiXCR, one row per CDR3 protein. The data contain around 380,000 distinct CDR3 sequences, 4.8% of them singletons. Source: whole blood, taken in connection with sensitization to the hapten diphenylcyclopropenone (DPC). These receptors all stem from a woman in her 50s with alopecia areata. Some clones in this sample may be carry-over from other donors' samples.

This clonotype has just a few counts. This chain connects TRBV4-1 to TRBJ1-2; 7 nucleotides match TRBD1. The CDR3 is 15 residues long. Germline CDR1 and CDR2: MGHRA and YSYEKL. The ends lost 1 base at V and 7 bases at J; junction bases unmatched: 9. The CDR3 region is CASSQVLKGAVGYTF. In nucleotides, the CDR3 is TGCGCCAGCAGCCAAGTTTTAAAGGGGGCGGTTGGCTACACCTTC.

This clonotype was seen at least ten times. The chain recombines TRBV28 with TRBJ2-7; tentative D call: TRBD2 (6 bases). The V gene's germline CDR1 is MDHEN and CDR2 SYDVKM. The CDR3 is 13 amino acids. The germline V and J ends were trimmed by 8 bases and 5 bases, with 16 bases remaining between them. CDR3 DNA: TGTGCCAGCCGGGGGACTGGAGCGCACGAGCAGTACTTC. Its translation is CASRGTGAHEQYF. The complete variable domain, with remaining parts taken from reference TRBV28 and TRBJ2-7, reads DVKVTQSSRYLVKRTGEKVFLECVQDMDHENMFWYRQDPGLGLRLIYFSYDVKMKEKGDIPEGYSVSREKKERFSLILESASTNQTSMYLCASRGTGAHEQYFGPGTRLTVT.

In this sample, this clonotype turned up many times. This chain joins TRBV18 and TRBJ2-5; perhaps D is TRBD1 or TRBD2 (5 bases each). Trimming shortened V by 2 bases and J by 2 bases, and 12 bases separated the two germline ends. This CDR3 region has 15 residues. CDR1 is KGHSH, CDR2 LQKENI, per germline. DNA of the CDR3: TGTGCCAGCTCACCATTGGGGCGGACTCAAGAGACCCAGTACTTC. As protein: CASSPLGRTQETQYF.

This chain joins TRBV20-1 and TRBJ1-5; D is unresolved. V was shortened by 3 bases and J by 0 bases, with 18 bases between the two germline ends. Per germline, CDR1 DFQATT and CDR2 SNEGSKA (reference sequence). The CDR3 has 17 amino acids. This chain's CDR3 is CSASVENPGISNQPQHF. The CDR3 bases are TGCAGTGCTAGTGTAGAGAACCCGGGAATTAGCAATCAGCCCCAGCATTTT.

This clonotype was seen repeatedly, ten times or more. The chain couples TRBV29-1 to TRBJ1-2; D is undetermined. Germline-derived CDR1 and CDR2 are SQVTM and ANQGSEA. The CDR3 is made up of 11 amino acids. Trimming removed 6 bases from V and 6 bases from J, with 11 bases in between. The CDR3 region has the DNA TGCAGCGTAAGTCCGGAGGATGGCTACACCTTC. Translated, it gives CSVSPEDGYTF.

The genes are TRBV3-1 and TRBJ2-1; D ambiguous. Trimming took 4 bases from V and 4 from J, leaving 14 bases between them. CDR3 size: 15 residues. Germline CDR1 LGHDT, CDR2 YNNKEL (reference sequence). CDR3: CASSPPPGAYNEQFF. The CDR3 region has the DNA TGTGCCAGCAGCCCCCCGCCAGGAGCTTACAATGAGCAGTTCTTC.

The chain uses TRBV6-1 and TRBJ1-1, with no clear D. CDR3 length: 14 amino acids. V was pared by 2 bases and J by 2 bases, with 9 bases between. CDR1 and CDR2 from the germline V gene are MNHNS and SASEGT. DNA of the CDR3: TGTGCCAGCAGTGAAAATAGGGCCAACACTGAAGCTTTCTTT. It codes for CASSENRANTEAFF.

This clonotype has at least ten counts. The rearrangement links TRBV28 to TRBJ1-2, with a possible D match to TRBD1 (5 bases). The V end was cut by 6 bases, the J end by 4 bases, with 15 bases between. Germline loops: CDR1 MDHEN, CDR2 SYDVKM. The CDR3 sequence is 14 residues long. CDR3 nucleotide sequence: TGTGCCAGCAGCACCACCAGGGAGGGCTATGGCTACACCTTC. It encodes CASSTTREGYGYTF.

This clonotype was seen more than once but under ten times. The chain combines TRBV7-2 with TRBJ1-3; D not resolved. The CDR3 length is 17 residues. V was pared by 1 base and J by 0 bases, with 13 bases between. The germline V gene has CDR1 SGHTA and CDR2 FQGNSA. The CDR3 DNA reads as TGTGCCAGCAGCTTAGGACACCTCAGTAACTCTGGAAACACCATATATTTT. It yields the protein CASSLGHLSNSGNTIYF.

This clonotype has at least ten counts. The J gene is TRBJ2-3, the V gene TRBV6-2 or TRBV6-3; possibly TRBD1 or TRBD2 for D (5 bases each). Germline-derived CDR1 and CDR2 are MNHEY and SVGEGT. This CDR3 region has 12 residues. CDR3 sequence (DNA): TGTACGGTGGGACCAAGAGGGGATACGCAGTATTTT. Its protein is CTVGPRGDTQYF.

This clonotype came up many times. The chain recombines TRBV12-3 or TRBV12-4 with TRBJ1-3; D uncertain. Deletions cut 10 bases from V and 1 base from J, with 11 bases between. This CDR3 region has 13 residues. The CDR3 region has the DNA TGTGCCACCCTAGGCGGGTCTGGAAACACCATATATTTT. Protein product: CATLGGSGNTIYF.

At least ten counts were recorded for this clonotype. The chain is built from TRBV7-3 and TRBJ2-5; possible D gene TRBD2, 6 bases. The CDR3 length is 14 residues. Germline values: CDR1 SGHTA, CDR2 FQGTGA. V was pared by 2 bases and J by 3 bases, with 10 bases between. In DNA form, the CDR3 reads TGTGCCAGCAGCTTACGGGGGTCGGAAGAGACCCAGTACTTC. Translating gives CASSLRGSEETQYF.

This clonotype was observed many times. The chain has TRBV4-2 and TRBJ1-5, with a tentative D call TRBD1 (6 bases). CDR3 size: 15 residues. V gave up 0 bases and J gave up 5 bases, with 11 bases separating them. Germline values: CDR1 LGHNA, CDR2 YNFKEQ. The CDR3 region has the DNA TGTGCCAGCAGCCAAGATTTGGGGGGCTATCAGCCCCAGCATTTT. Amino acids: CASSQDLGGYQPQHF.

The chain links TRBV5-1 to TRBJ2-3; TRBD2 matches at 15 bases. The CDR3 has 17 amino acids. The germline CDR1 and CDR2 sequences are SGHRS and YFSETQ. The J segment lost 5 bases and the V segment lost 3 bases, leaving 7 bases of the junction unmatched. The CDR3 spells CASSWGLAGGQGDTQYF. CDR3 DNA: TGCGCCAGCAGCTGGGGACTAGCGGGGGGCCAAGGAGATACGCAGTATTTT.

This clonotype occurred many times. The limits of the CDR3 on the DNA are not certain, so only TCRdb's listed CDR3 is given. The V call is TRBV7-3, the J call TRBJ2-5; the D call TRBD1 from the table was never checked on the DNA. Germline CDR1 is SGHTA and CDR2 is FQGTGA. The length of the CDR3 is 13 amino acids, counting both ends. The CDR3 spells CASSFGPGETQYF.

In its sample, this clonotype was seen many times. This chain uses TRBV6-2 or TRBV6-3 with TRBJ1-5, with D unclear. Trimming removed 4 bases at V and 6 bases at J, with 13 bases between. Germline-derived CDR1 and CDR2 are MNHEY and SVGEGT. This CDR3 region has 14 residues. The CDR3 loop is CASSSVGGIQPQHF. The DNA of the CDR3 is TGTGCCAGCAGTTCGGTCGGAGGGATTCAGCCCCAGCATTTT.

This clonotype appeared many times. V usage is TRBV6-1 and J usage is TRBJ2-1; D not certain. CDR3 size: 13 residues. Germline assignment: CDR1 MNHNS and CDR2 SASEGT. Trimming took off 2 bases at V and 3 bases at J, with 5 bases between the two ends. The CDR3 here is CASSERFYNEQFF. Written as DNA, the CDR3 is TGTGCCAGCAGTGAACGCTTCTACAATGAGCAGTTCTTC.